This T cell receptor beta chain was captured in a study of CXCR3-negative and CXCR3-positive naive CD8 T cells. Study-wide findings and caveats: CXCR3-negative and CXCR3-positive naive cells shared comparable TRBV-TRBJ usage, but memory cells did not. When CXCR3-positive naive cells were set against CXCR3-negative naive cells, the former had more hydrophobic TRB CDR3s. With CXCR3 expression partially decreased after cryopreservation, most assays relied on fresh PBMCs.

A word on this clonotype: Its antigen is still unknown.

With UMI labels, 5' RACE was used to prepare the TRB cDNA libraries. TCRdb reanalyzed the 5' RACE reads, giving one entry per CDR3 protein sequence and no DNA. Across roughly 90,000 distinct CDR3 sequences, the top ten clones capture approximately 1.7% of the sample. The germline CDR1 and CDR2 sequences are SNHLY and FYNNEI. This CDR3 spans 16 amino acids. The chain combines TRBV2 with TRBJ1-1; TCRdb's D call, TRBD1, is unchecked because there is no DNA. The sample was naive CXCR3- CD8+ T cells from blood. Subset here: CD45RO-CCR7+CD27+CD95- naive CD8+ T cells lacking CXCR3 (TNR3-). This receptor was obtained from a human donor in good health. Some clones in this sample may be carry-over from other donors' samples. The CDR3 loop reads CASSAGWGRSQAEAFF.